The present entry profiles one T cell receptor (beta chain) with its context. This entry is derived from a study of cytomegalovirus exposure and HLA in healthy donors. PCR amplification relied on 60 Vbeta primers (plus 13 Jbeta primers). The assay was immunoSEQ multiplex PCR, and TCRdb's table has in-frame clones only and misses some. This repertoire shows 250,000 to 350,000 clones, under 80% found once; its top ten account for 2% to 2.5%. This CDR3 has 15 amino acids. Germline V gene lookup returns CDR1 SGHRS and CDR2 YFSETQ. V lost 3 bases to trimming and J lost 3 bases; unmatched junction nucleotides: 5.

The V gene is TRBV5-1, the J gene TRBJ2-7, with 11 bases that match TRBD2. The receptor was isolated from a female donor in good health and CMV-seronegative. The sequencing input was PBMCs. CDR3 protein: CASSSSGTSGYEQYF. CDR3 DNA sequence: TGCGCCAGCAGCTCCTCCGGGACTAGCGGCTACGAGCAGTACTTC.